Below are 9 T cell receptor beta chains sequenced from a single sample in a study of blood T cell repertoires in COVID-19. Some clones are missing from TCRdb's copy, which holds only in-frame ones; the method was immunoSEQ multiplex PCR. The sample includes roughly 140,000 clones, around nine tenths seen only once; the top ten take approximately 10%. What was sequenced was peripheral blood. The receptors come from a man aged 45-65 years with active or convalescent COVID-19.

In this sample, this clone turned up once. V and J are TRBV11-2 and TRBJ2-7; TRBD2 agrees at 13 bases. This CDR3 region has 16 residues. V shed 5 bases, J shed 6 bases, and the junction held 10 bases outside the gene matches. Germline V CDR1 and CDR2: SGHAT, FQNNGV. This CDR3 is CASSPLLAGGPIEQYF. In nucleotides, the CDR3 is TGTGCCAGCAGCCCCTTACTAGCGGGAGGGCCAATCGAGCAGTACTTC.

The V and J genes are TRBV14 and TRBJ2-5; 8 bases agree with TRBD1. The germline V gene encodes CDR1 SGHDN and CDR2 FVKESK. There are 16 residues in the CDR3. Losses at the gene ends were 3 bases for V and 5 bases for J; bases not matched to a gene: 11. CDR3 region: CASSHRTGSHGETQYF. CDR3 DNA: TGTGCCAGCAGCCACAGGACAGGGTCACATGGGGAGACCCAGTACTTC.

This rearrangement joins TRBV10-2 to TRBJ2-1, with 8 nucleotides matching TRBD2. V trimming: 6 bases; J trimming: 4 bases; junction bases outside the gene matches: 8. The germline CDR1 and CDR2 sequences are WSHSY and SAAADI. The CDR3 loop spans 15 amino acids. CDR3 DNA: TGCGCCAGCAGAAAGCGGGAGCGGCCTTACAATGAGCAGTTCTTC. Translated: CASRKRERPYNEQFF.

The chain uses TRBV28 and TRBJ2-2, with 8 positions matching TRBD1. This CDR3 region has 16 residues. From germline, CDR1 is MDHEN and CDR2 SYDVKM. V was clipped by 4 bases and J by 0 bases; unmatched bases: 4. For the CDR3, the DNA is TGTGCCAGCAGTTCGCGGGGACAGGCGAACACCGGGGAGCTGTTTTTT. Translating it yields CASSSRGQANTGELFF.

The V call is TRBV6-5, the J call TRBJ1-6; D remains unclear. Germline V lookup: CDR1 MNHEY, CDR2 SVGAGI. The CDR3 contains 13 residues. With 4 bases removed from V and 6 bases from J, the gap between germline ends came to 7 bases. CDR3 DNA: TGTGCCAGCAGTTCCTTCGGTAATTCACCCCTCCACTTT. It translates to CASSSFGNSPLHF.

The gene calls are TRBV27 and TRBJ2-7, with 10 bases aligning to TRBD2. The CDR3 length is 14 residues. Germline V gives CDR1 MNHEY, CDR2 SMNVEV (reference sequence). Trimming took 5 bases from V and 7 from J; bases not matched to a gene: 8. CDR3 sequence: CASSLLAGVGEQYF. CDR3 coding DNA: TGTGCCAGCAGTCTCCTAGCGGGAGTCGGAGAGCAGTACTTC.

V is TRBV4-2 and J is TRBJ2-3; perhaps TRBD1 as D (6 bases). Germline V gene data show CDR1 as LGHNA and CDR2 as YNFKEQ. V was trimmed by 0 bases and J by 1 base, leaving 14 bases between them. The CDR3 spans 17 residues. In DNA form, the CDR3 reads TGTGCCAGCAGCCAAGAGCCTGGGGGCGCCGGCACAGATACGCAGTATTTT. It codes for CASSQEPGGAGTDTQYF.

The table lists this clone with a few counts. This sequence joins TRBV29-1 and TRBJ2-1; the D is unclear. V lost 7 bases and J 11 bases, leaving 15 bases between the germline ends. Germline V gene lookup returns CDR1 SQVTM and CDR2 ANQGSEA. The CDR3 is 11 residues long. The CDR3 protein is CSAKGEVKQFF. Here the CDR3 DNA reads TGCAGCGCCAAAGGAGAGGTGAAGCAGTTCTTC.

V and J are TRBV2 and TRBJ2-4; 7 positions match TRBD2. Germline V gene sequence: CDR1 SNHLY, CDR2 FYNNEI. Trimming at V came to 6 bases and at J to 2 bases, leaving 16 bases not matched to a gene. The CDR3 extends over 18 amino acids. Here the CDR3 reads CASRNAREGRGSKNIQYF. The CDR3 region has the DNA TGTGCCAGCAGGAACGCCAGGGAGGGGCGAGGGTCCAAAAACATTCAGTACTTC.